This TCR beta chain was profiled in a study of cytomegalovirus exposure and HLA in healthy donors. The CDR3 loop spans 14 amino acids. V shed 4 bases, J shed 10 bases, and the junction held 10 bases outside the gene matches. CDR1 and CDR2 from the germline V gene are MGHRA and YSYEKL. This clone was recorded a few times. PCR involved 60 Vbeta and 13 Jbeta primers. The method was immunoSEQ multiplex PCR; TCRdb's version includes in-frame clones alone and lacks a portion of them. The sample yields roughly 78,000 clones, 50% to 80% seen once. The TCR comes from a man aged 35 to 55 in good health and CMV-seropositive. V gene TRBV4-1 combines with J gene TRBJ1-5; TRBD1 matches 7 bases. Sequencing was done on a sample of PBMCs. This CDR3 is CASSRLGTATPQHF. The CDR3 DNA is TGCGCCAGCAGCCGCTTAGGGACAGCCACCCCCCAGCATTTT.